This T cell receptor (beta chain) was captured by sequencing in a study of cytomegalovirus exposure and HLA in healthy donors. Whole-study results and caveats: Among TCR beta chains, those listed as cytomegalovirus-associated numbered around 160. For most TCR sequences rarity was the rule, although some public TCRs occurred in many donors. Reportedly, HLA-A and HLA-B alleles of most subjects were accurately predicted from TCR beta.

Donors were nominally healthy when sampled, though unrecorded immune exposures were likely. Vbeta (60) and Jbeta (13) primers were used in the PCR. Method: immunoSEQ multiplex PCR; TCRdb's copy keeps in-frame clones and lacks some. Here the sample spans about 200,000 clones, 79% being singletons. About this clone: Its antigen is currently unknown.

CDR1 PRHDT and CDR2 FYEKMQ come from the germline V gene (reference sequence). J lost 0 bases, V lost 3 bases, and 15 bases had no gene match. The CDR3 spans 20 residues. This receptor was obtained from a woman in her twenties or thirties in good health and CMV-seropositive. The chain recombines TRBV13 with TRBJ2-1, with TRBD2 matching over 9 bases. The sample was PBMCs. CDR3 nucleotide sequence: TGTGCCAGCAGCTTGGCCACTAGCGGGCCTTCCCGGAGCTCCTACAATGAGCAGTTCTTC. Its protein product is CASSLATSGPSRSSYNEQFF.